This T cell receptor beta chain was identified in a study of blood T cells in healthy people across ages. A sample-barcoded 5' primer and a J-beta primer mix were used in a second PCR of about 7 to 12 cycles. TCRdb fed the 5' RACE reads into MiXCR, producing one record per CDR3 protein. The sample consists of approximately 350,000 distinct CDR3 sequences, about 55% of them appearing once. The CDR3 runs to 13 residues. V was pared by 0 bases and J by 10 bases, with 7 bases between. Germline CDR1 is SGHDN and CDR2 is FVKESK. The chain is built from TRBV14 and TRBJ1-6; no clear D. The sequence came from a man between 60 and 75 years old in good health. The material sequenced was blood. DNA for the CDR3: TGTGCCAGCAGCCAAGAGCCCCTGTCACCCCTCCACTTT. Amino acids: CASSQEPLSPLHF.